This T cell receptor (beta chain) was sequenced for a study of siplizumab effects on memory and regulatory T cells (dated by TCRdb to about 2019). About the full investigation: Across about 8 responder-stimulator pairs, paired mixed lymphocyte reactions were conducted with siplizumab at roughly 0.95 ug/mL and without drug. The study examined how the anti-CD2 antibody siplizumab affects alloreactive T-cell subsets in allogeneic mixed lymphocyte reactions built from human PBMCs. Paper-wide results and their limitations: Among mappable alloreactive CD4+ clones, an average Treg-derived fraction of less than 70% was observed with siplizumab, compared with less than 35% in control reactions. Because sequences at frequencies below about 10^-5 were poorly captured, only a minor fraction of alloreactive clones could be mapped back to unstimulated subsets. Unstimulated naive T cells appeared more diverse than memory T cells, and naive cells seemed to contribute substantially to the alloresponse. The cumulative frequency of alloreactive sequences traceable to unstimulated CD4+ memory T cells was significantly reduced by siplizumab. A naive or memory phenotype could not be assigned to roughly 80-97% of proliferating CD4+ or CD8+ clones. Whether proliferating Tregs from siplizumab cultures actually had suppressive function was not functionally confirmed.

The method was the immunoSEQ multiplex PCR assay. The deep sequencing platform assayed approximately 100,000 TCR templates per sample. Genomic DNA extracted from sorted T cells was the material used for TCRbeta CDR3 sequencing. The authors processed their data as follows. The R programming language was used for the clonal analysis of the TCRbeta CDR3 data. Alloreactive CD4+ and CD8+ clones were identified by comparing unstimulated samples to CFSE-low samples taken after the reaction. Alloreactive CD4+ clones were assigned to regulatory or non-regulatory origin by matching sequences to sorted unstimulated Treg and non-Treg repertoires. TCRdb took over this immuneACCESS table, retaining in-frame rearrangements with V and J assigned. Such tables are incomplete; in checked studies, under half of the missing clones stem from an unresolved V gene, and the remainder is unexplained. The V and J calls and clone size come from that table; D and trimming were worked out from the DNA. The sample includes roughly 8,500 clones, with about 40% observed a single time. The ten largest clones add up to 5.5% to 6% of the sample.

Cells in the mixed lymphocyte reaction were cultured together at 37 degrees C for five to seven days. After responder PBMCs were labelled with CFSE and stimulator PBMCs with Violet Dye, the two populations were combined at a 1:1 ratio. Sorted unstimulated T cells, along with proliferating T cells recovered from mixed lymphocyte reactions, underwent TCRbeta CDR3 sequencing. Fresh whole blood from 9 to 10 HLA-typed healthy donors served as the source for isolating PBMCs. For TCR sequencing, responder T cells that had proliferated and were CFSE-low were FACS-sorted once the mixed lymphocyte reaction was over. As concerns this clone: Its antigen remains undetermined. Per-nucleotide qualities are absent, and no much larger clonotype sits a single base away.

From the germline V gene (reference sequence), CDR1 is MNHNY and CDR2 is SVGAGI. From the cysteine through the phenylalanine, the CDR3 covers 13 amino acids. The sequence is cut down to CDR3 DNA, 39 bases in frame from base 1. V lost 4 bases and J lost 6 bases, and the count of bases not matched to a germline gene is 1. The sequenced sample was CFSE-low (dividing) CD8+ T cells sorted from an allogeneic mixed lymphocyte reaction. The sequence is built from TRBV6-6 and TRBJ2-5; TRBD1 agrees with 11 junctional bases. This TCR came from a human donor in good health; the cells came from an allogeneic mixed lymphocyte reaction. The CDR3 sequence is CASSWDRGKTQYF. The DNA sequence is TGTGCCAGCAGTTGGGACAGGGGGAAGACCCAGTACTTC.